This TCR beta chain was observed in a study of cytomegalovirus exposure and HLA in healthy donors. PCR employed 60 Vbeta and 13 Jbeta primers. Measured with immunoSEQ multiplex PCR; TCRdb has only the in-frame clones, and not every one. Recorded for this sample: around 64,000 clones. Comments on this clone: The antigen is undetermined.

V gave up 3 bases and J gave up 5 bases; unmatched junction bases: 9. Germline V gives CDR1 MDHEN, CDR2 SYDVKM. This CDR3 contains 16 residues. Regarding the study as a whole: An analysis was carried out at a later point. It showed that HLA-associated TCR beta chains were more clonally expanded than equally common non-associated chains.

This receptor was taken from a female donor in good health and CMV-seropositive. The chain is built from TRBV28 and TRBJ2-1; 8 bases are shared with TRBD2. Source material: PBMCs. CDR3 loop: CASSFRAGALDNEQFF. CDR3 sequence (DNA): TGTGCCAGCAGTTTTCGAGCGGGAGCGTTAGACAATGAGCAGTTCTTC.